Below, one T cell receptor beta chain is given with its context. After removal of 6 bases from V and 0 bases from J, the junction contained 17 bases not matched to a gene. The germline gives CDR1 MNHNS, CDR2 SASEGT. The CDR3 has 20 residues. This sample was taken from a study of shared clonotypes between healthy human individuals. Sequencing was performed with immunoSEQ multiplex PCR; in TCRdb, only in-frame clones are kept and a portion is missing. This table has approximately 2.1 million clones, just over 90% appearing once. This receptor was obtained from a young man in good health. Some clones in this sample may be carry-over from other donors' samples. Sequenced input: naive CD4+ T cells from PBMCs. Subset specified: CD45RA+ positively selected. This chain connects TRBV6-1 to TRBJ2-6; 7 positions agree with TRBD1. The CDR3 here is CASRERTGTAFFSGANVLTF. The CDR3, as DNA: TGTGCCAGCAGAGAAAGAACCGGGACAGCCTTTTTCTCTGGGGCCAACGTCCTGACTTTC.